The 18 T cell receptor beta chains in this list originate from one sample, sequenced in a study of T cell responses to AZD1222 COVID-19 vaccine. Clones were read by immunoSEQ multiplex PCR, and TCRdb kept only the in-frame ones, dropping some. This sample has 130,000 or so clones, with just over 90% found just once. Sequences were derived from peripheral blood, sampled on day 0 of AZD1222 vaccination. These receptors came from an adult in good health.

The V gene is TRBV5-1, the J gene TRBJ2-3, with a weak D call TRBD2 (5 bases). From germline, CDR1 is SGHRS and CDR2 YFSETQ. Deletions cut 0 bases from V and 2 bases from J, with 7 bases between. The CDR3 is 14 amino acids. Here the CDR3 reads CASSLDDYTDTQYF. CDR3 DNA: TGCGCCAGCAGCTTGGATGACTACACAGATACGCAGTATTTT.

J is TRBJ2-1 and V is TRBV7-9; 11 nucleotides align to TRBD2. The V segment lost 0 bases and the J segment 6 bases; nucleotides outside the gene matches: 1. The CDR3 sequence is 15 residues long. CDR1 is SEHNR and CDR2 is FQNEAQ in the germline V gene (reference sequence). In nucleotides, the CDR3 is TGTGCCAGCAGCTTAGCTAGCGGGGGGGTCAATGAGCAGTTCTTC. Amino acid sequence: CASSLASGGVNEQFF.

V gene TRBV15 combines with J gene TRBJ1-5; 11 bases fit TRBD1. Losses at the gene ends were 5 bases for V and 10 bases for J; bases not matched to a gene: 7. The CDR3 totals 14 residues. Germline V lookup: CDR1 LNHNV, CDR2 YYDKDF (reference sequence). DNA of the CDR3: TGTGCCACCAGCCGGGGACAGGGGGTCACCCCCCAGCATTTT. Its protein product is CATSRGQGVTPQHF.

The J gene is TRBJ1-3, the V gene TRBV10-3; 8 positions agree with TRBD1. V lost 5 bases, J lost 0 bases, and 6 bases stayed unmatched. The CDR3 runs 16 residues. Looked up from germline, CDR1 is ENHRY and CDR2 is SYGVKD. CDR3 coding DNA: TGTGCCATCAGTATAGGGACAGGCGACTCTGGAAACACCATATATTTT. Translation gives CAISIGTGDSGNTIYF.

In its sample, this clone was seen a few times. The chain combines TRBV5-1 with TRBJ1-4, with a tentative D call TRBD1 (5 bases). Germline loops: CDR1 SGHRS, CDR2 YFSETQ. There are 14 residues in the CDR3. V was trimmed by 3 bases and J by 4 bases, leaving 10 bases between them. In nucleotides, the CDR3 is TGCGCCAGCAGCTGGGGAGGGGTTAATGAAAAACTGTTTTTT. Translating gives CASSWGGVNEKLFF.

The chain has TRBV4-3 and TRBJ2-6, with a tentative D call TRBD2 (6 bases). The CDR3 contains 17 residues. Trimming cost V 0 bases and J 8 bases, with 17 bases left between them. CDR1 and CDR2 from the germline V gene are LGHNA and YSLEER. The CDR3 DNA is TGCGCCAGCAGCCAAGATTCCGCCGGGGGTACGTCCAACGTCCTGACTTTC. This translates into CASSQDSAGGTSNVLTF.

The CDR3 protein is CASSPRQAPGNTIYF. The DNA of the CDR3 is TGTGCCAGCTCACCCCGACAGGCCCCTGGAAACACCATATATTTT. The genes are TRBV18 and TRBJ1-3, with D possibly being TRBD1 (6 bases). There are 15 residues in the CDR3. Per germline, CDR1 KGHSH and CDR2 LQKENI. V was cut by 3 bases and J by 2 bases, with 11 bases left in between.

This sequence joins TRBV19 and TRBJ1-2, with 11 bases that match TRBD1. The germline V gene has CDR1 LNHDA and CDR2 SQIVND (reference sequence). The V segment lost 6 bases and the J segment 10 bases; nucleotides outside the gene matches: 4. This CDR3 is 12 amino acids long. The CDR3 is CASSGDRGDYTF. The CDR3 coding sequence is TGTGCCAGTAGCGGGGACAGGGGGGACTACACCTTC.

The chain couples TRBV9 to TRBJ2-7; D not resolved. Germline V gene sequence: CDR1 SGDLS, CDR2 YYNGEE. The V gene lost 5 bases and the J gene lost 0 bases, with 9 bases spanning the gap. This CDR3 has 13 residues. As DNA, the CDR3 is TGTGCCAGCAGTTCAGCAACCTCCTACGAGCAGTACTTC. Translation gives CASSSATSYEQYF.

The rearrangement joins TRBV5-4 to TRBJ2-1; 7 nucleotides match TRBD2. The CDR3 totals 16 residues. V was pared by 3 bases and J by 3 bases, with 9 bases of the junction left unmatched. Germline V gene data show CDR1 as SGHNT and CDR2 as YYREEE (reference sequence). The CDR3 loop reads CASSWPGERGYNEQFF. DNA for the CDR3: TGTGCCAGCAGCTGGCCGGGGGAGCGGGGCTACAATGAGCAGTTCTTC.

The chain recombines TRBV5-1 with TRBJ2-3; 9 bases line up with TRBD2. This CDR3 contains 18 residues. The V and J ends lost 0 bases and 2 bases, in that order; junction bases with no gene match: 10. CDR1 is SGHRS and CDR2 is YFSETQ in the germline V gene. The CDR3 sequence: CASSLEGRGGENTDTQYF. In DNA, the CDR3 is TGCGCCAGCAGCTTGGAAGGTCGCGGGGGGGAGAACACAGATACGCAGTATTTT.

CDR3 DNA: TGTGCCAGCAGTGATGGGGGAAGGCGGCGCTTATACTATGGCTACACCTTC. This codes for CASSDGGRRRLYYGYTF. This chain joins TRBV6-4 and TRBJ1-2, with D perhaps matching TRBD1 (5 bases). V was shortened by 3 bases and J by 3 bases, with 20 bases between the two germline ends. CDR1 is MRHNA, CDR2 SNTAGT, per germline. The CDR3 extends over 17 amino acids.

The table lists this clone with a count of one. V is TRBV7-9 and J is TRBJ1-1; perhaps TRBD1 as D (6 bases). CDR1 is SEHNR and CDR2 is FQNEAQ in the germline V gene (reference sequence). The CDR3 is 13 amino acids. Trimming removed 1 base from V and 7 bases from J, with 10 bases in between. The CDR3 loop reads CASSLVARGEAFF. The CDR3 DNA is TGTGCCAGCAGCTTAGTGGCCAGGGGTGAAGCTTTCTTT.

The chain has TRBV10-3 and TRBJ1-1; D not certain. Deletions cut 0 bases from V and 4 bases from J, with 9 bases between. The CDR3 runs 14 residues. Germline V gene sequence: CDR1 ENHRY, CDR2 SYGVKD. This chain's CDR3 is CAISESFRTTEAFF. CDR3 DNA sequence: TGTGCCATCAGTGAGTCTTTCCGTACCACTGAAGCTTTCTTT.

The rearrangement joins TRBV28 to TRBJ1-6; a possible D gene is TRBD1 (5 bases). The CDR3 runs 16 residues. The V end lost 5 bases, the J end lost 11 bases, and 22 bases lay between the germline ends. From germline, CDR1 is MDHEN and CDR2 SYDVKM. In DNA form, the CDR3 reads TGTGCCAGCAGTGCCCTTAGCCCTGGGACCGCTGCACCCCTCCACTTT. This codes for CASSALSPGTAAPLHF.

The CDR3 sequence is CASSEYGGSYEQYF. In nucleotides, the CDR3 is TGTGCCAGCAGTGAGTACGGCGGCTCCTACGAGCAGTACTTC. The chain recombines TRBV6-1 with TRBJ2-7; D unresolved. CDR1 is MNHNS, CDR2 SASEGT, per germline. V lost 3 bases and J lost 0, with 9 bases in between. The CDR3 totals 14 residues.

The V and J genes are TRBV19 and TRBJ2-7; 10 bases agree with TRBD2. Germline V gives CDR1 LNHDA, CDR2 SQIVND (reference sequence). V lost 5 bases to trimming and J lost 2 bases; unmatched junction nucleotides: 12. This CDR3 is built from 17 residues. CDR3 region: CASSPKSGTSATYEQYF. The CDR3 nucleotides are TGTGCCAGTAGTCCAAAGTCCGGGACTAGCGCAACCTACGAGCAGTACTTC.

CDR3 sequence: CASRFGQSPLALHF. The CDR3 nucleotides are TGTGCAAGTCGATTCGGACAGTCCCCCTTGGCCCTCCACTTT. The chain links TRBV12-2 to TRBJ1-6; the tabulated D call, TRBD1, remains unverified against the DNA. TRBV12-2 is flagged as a pseudogene. The CDR3 loop spans 14 amino acids.